This T cell receptor (beta chain) was obtained from a study of OX40 agonist ivuxolimab in advanced cancers. Study-wide findings and caveats: Nonresponders, in some cases, also had low normalized T-cell clonal expansion. CD4+ and CD8+ blood T cells expanded clonally by week 6 at 0.1 to 3.0 mg/kg. Patients who responded partially at 0.1-3.0 mg/kg showed clonal expansion ranking among the lowest. In general, CD8+ T cells held more expanded clones than CD4+ did, on average.

Trimming pared 4 bases from V and 9 bases from J, leaving 12 bases between. CDR3 length: 12 amino acids. CDR1 MDHEN and CDR2 SYDVKM come from the germline V gene. Comment on this clone: Its antigen remains unidentified.

The repertoire was sequenced with immunoSEQ multiplex PCR; TCRdb's copy has only in-frame clones and lacks some. Of under 85,000 clones listed, 70% to 90% are singletons. The receptor was derived from an adult with an advanced solid tumor such as melanoma, head and neck, liver or kidney cancer. The input for sequencing was CD4+ or CD8+ T cells sorted from blood, taken in a trial of the OX40 agonist ivuxolimab. The genes are TRBV28 and TRBJ1-1; D not certain. CDR3 coding DNA: TGTGCCAGCAGTTCCCGCCTACGAAAAGCTTTCTTT. Amino acids: CASSSRLRKAFF. Looking up the rest from reference TRBV28 and TRBJ1-1 gives the full variable domain: DVKVTQSSRYLVKRTGEKVFLECVQDMDHENMFWYRQDPGLGLRLIYFSYDVKMKEKGDIPEGYSVSREKKERFSLILESASTNQTSMYLCASSSRLRKAFFGQGTRLTVV.